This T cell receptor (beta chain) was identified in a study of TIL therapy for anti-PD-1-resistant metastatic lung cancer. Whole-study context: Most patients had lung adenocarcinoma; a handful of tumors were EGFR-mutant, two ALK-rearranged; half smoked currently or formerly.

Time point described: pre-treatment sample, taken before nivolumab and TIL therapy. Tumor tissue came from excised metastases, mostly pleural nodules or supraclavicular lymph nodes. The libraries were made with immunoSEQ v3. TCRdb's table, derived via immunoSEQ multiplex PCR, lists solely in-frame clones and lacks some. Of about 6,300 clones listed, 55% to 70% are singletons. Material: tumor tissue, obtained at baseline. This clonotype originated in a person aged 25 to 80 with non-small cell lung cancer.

The CDR3 here is CASSSDGTDRFF. DNA for the CDR3: TGTGCCAGCAGCTCGGACGGGACGGACCGATTCTTC. The V and J genes are TRBV7-9 and TRBJ2-1; the D call may be TRBD1 or TRBD2 (5 bases each). Trimming stripped 4 bases from V and 16 bases from J, with 17 bases between. The CDR3 has 12 amino acids. Germline CDR1 is SEHNR and CDR2 is FQNEAQ (reference sequence). Full variable domain (outside the CDR3, taken from reference TRBV7-9 and TRBJ2-1): DTGVSQNPRHKITKRGQNVTFRCDPISEHNRLYWYRQTLGQGPEFLTYFQNEAQLEKSRLLSDRFSAERPKGSFSTLEIQRTEQGDSAMYLCASSSDGTDRFFGPGTRLTVL.